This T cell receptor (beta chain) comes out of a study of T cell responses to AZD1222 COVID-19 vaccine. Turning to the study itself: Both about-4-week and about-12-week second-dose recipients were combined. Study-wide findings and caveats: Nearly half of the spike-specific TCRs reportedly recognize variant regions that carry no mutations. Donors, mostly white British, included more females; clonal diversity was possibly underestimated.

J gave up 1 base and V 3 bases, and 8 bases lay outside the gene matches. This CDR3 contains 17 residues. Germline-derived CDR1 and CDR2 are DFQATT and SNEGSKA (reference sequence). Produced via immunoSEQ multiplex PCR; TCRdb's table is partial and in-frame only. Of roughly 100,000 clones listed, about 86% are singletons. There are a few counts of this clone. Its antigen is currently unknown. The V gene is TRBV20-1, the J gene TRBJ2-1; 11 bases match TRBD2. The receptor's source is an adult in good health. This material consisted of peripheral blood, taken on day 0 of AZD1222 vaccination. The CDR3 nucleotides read TGCAGTGCTAGTGCGCTAGCGGGGGGCTCTTCCTACAATGAGCAGTTCTTC. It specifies CSASALAGGSSYNEQFF.